This T cell receptor beta chain was sequenced for a study of post-analysis software for immune sequencing data. Findings and limits, study-wide: Elevated frequency relative to controls characterized about 5 TRBV segments in patients, TRBV5-6, TRBV5-1 and TRBV20-1 among them.

Worth noting for this clonotype: The antigen is not known.

CDR1 MGHRA and CDR2 YSYEKL come from the germline V gene. This CDR3 is built from 17 residues. Trimming at V came to 1 base and at J to 0 bases, leaving 4 bases not matched to a gene. Unique molecular identifiers were present in the TCR beta cDNA libraries. One entry per CDR3 protein, called by TCRdb with MiXCR from the PCR reads. The sample gives around 770,000 distinct CDR3 sequences, about half of which show up once; 4% to 5% is in the top ten. The source is a girl between 10 and 17 years old with multiple sclerosis. The sequenced material came from blood. The gene calls are TRBV4-1 and TRBJ2-4; TRBD2 matches 9 bases. CDR3 nucleotides: TGCGCCAGCAGCCAAGGGCTAGCGGGACTAGCCAAAAACATTCAGTACTTC. This gives the protein CASSQGLAGLAKNIQYF.